The 21 T cell receptor beta chains in this list originate from one sample, sequenced in a study of tumor and adjacent non-tumor tissue in lung cancer. The template was RNA from unsorted bulk tissue. A modified ARM-PCR protocol with three rounds of nested PCR amplified TCRbeta. In TCRdb, the multiplex PCR reads were re-called with MiXCR into one record per CDR3 protein. The profile covers roughly 120,000 distinct CDR3 sequences, with more than 60% appearing a single time and about 40% taken by the ten largest. The sample taken for sequencing was lung tumor tissue. These receptors were obtained from a woman aged 60-75 years with non-small cell lung cancer.

A single count supports this clonotype. Germline and junction disagree at one end, which may indicate a read error. This chain uses TRBV4-3 with TRBJ1-2, with D perhaps TRBD1 (6 bases). CDR3 length: 14 amino acids. Germline V CDR1 and CDR2: LGHNA, YSLEER. The CDR3 reads CATSRVTGPYGYTF. Here the CDR3 DNA reads TGCGCCACCAGCCGAGTGACAGGACCCTATGGTTACACCTTC.

Comments on this clonotype: Being one base from a much bigger clone, this may be a read error. V usage is TRBV29-1 and J usage is TRBJ1-1; tentative D call: TRBD1 (5 bases). This CDR3 contains 13 residues. The V gene lost 7 bases and the J gene lost 3 bases, with 15 bases spanning the gap. In germline, CDR1 is SQVTM, CDR2 ANQGSEA. CDR3 protein: CSARGDLDTEAFF. The DNA of the CDR3 is TGCAGCGCTAGGGGAGATTTGGACACTGAAGCTTTCTTT. Combining the CDR3 with reference TRBV29-1 and TRBJ1-1 gives the whole variable domain SAVISQKPSRDICQRGTSLTIQCQVDSQVTMMFWYRQQPGQSLTLIATANQGSEATYESGFVIDKFPISRPNLTFSTLTVSNMSPEDSSIYLCSARGDLDTEAFFGQGTRLTVV.

As to this clonotype: The conserved phenylalanine or tryptophan normally closing the CDR3 is absent here, so this likely arose from a read error. The CDR3 nucleotides are TGTGCCAGCAGCTACGGGGTAGCGGGACCCTACGAGCAGTACCTC. It translates to CASSYGVAGPYEQYL. The V call is TRBV6-5, the J call TRBJ2-7; 8 bases fit TRBD2. V shed 6 bases and J 2 bases; nucleotides not matched to a gene: 9. The CDR3 consists of 15 residues. Per germline, CDR1 MNHEY and CDR2 SVGAGI.

This sequence joins TRBV30 and TRBJ1-6; 7 bases match TRBD1. The germline CDR1 and CDR2 sequences are GTSNPN and SVGIG (reference sequence). The CDR3 sequence is 13 residues long. V lost 8 bases to trimming and J lost 8 bases; unmatched junction nucleotides: 9. As DNA, the CDR3 is TGTGCCGCTCAGGGGGAATATGATTCACCCCTCCACTTT. It specifies CAAQGEYDSPLHF.

Regarding this clonotype: Being one base from a much bigger clone, this may be a read error. The chain carries TRBV6-2 or TRBV6-3 and TRBJ1-1; no clear D. This CDR3 is 15 amino acids long. CDR1 and CDR2 from the germline V gene are MNHEY and SVGEGT. Trimming pared 5 bases from V and 0 bases from J, leaving 13 bases between. The CDR3 DNA sequence: TGTGCCAGCAGTAACTACATGGTTATGAACACTGAAGCTTTCTTT. Protein: CASSNYMVMNTEAFF.

The V and J genes are TRBV6-2 or TRBV6-3 and TRBJ1-2; D remains unclear. Trimming stripped 6 bases from V and 5 bases from J, with 25 bases between. Germline V CDR1 and CDR2: MNHEY, SVGEGT. The CDR3 runs 17 residues. The CDR3 loop reads CASSYPILQQGLYGYTF. CDR3 nucleotide sequence: TGTGCCAGCAGCTACCCAATATTACAGCAAGGGTTGTATGGCTACACCTTC.

The CDR3 DNA reads TGTGCCAGCAGCGCCCGCAGGGGGCAGGGCGATGAGCAGTTCTTC. It translates to CASSARRGQGDEQFF. V usage is TRBV7-8 and J usage is TRBJ2-1; 8 nucleotides align to TRBD1. Germline V CDR1 and CDR2: SGHVS, FQNEAQ. The CDR3 spans 15 residues. V gave up 5 bases and J gave up 8 bases; unmatched junction bases: 11.

This clonotype showed up many times. At one end the junction does not follow the germline gene, possibly because of a read error. This chain joins TRBV12-3 or TRBV12-4 and TRBJ2-1; 9 nucleotides agree with TRBD2. The CDR3 is 12 residues long. CDR3 in amino acids: CASSISSGEGLF. CDR3 DNA: TGTGCCAGCAGTATCTCTAGCGGGGAGGGCCTCTTC.

This clonotype was picked up many times. The CDR3 nucleotides are TGCAGTGCTAGAGATCGGGCAGGGACGAGAGTCCTCGAGCAGTACTTC. This gives the protein CSARDRAGTRVLEQYF. The chain combines TRBV20-1 with TRBJ2-7; D tentatively reads TRBD1 or TRBD2 (5 bases each). Germline V lookup: CDR1 DFQATT, CDR2 SNEGSKA (reference sequence). V gave up 0 bases and J gave up 6 bases, with 21 bases separating them. This CDR3 spans 16 amino acids.

This rearrangement joins TRBV20-1 to TRBJ2-5, with D maybe TRBD1 (5 bases). Germline CDR1 reads DFQATT; CDR2 reads SNEGSKA (reference sequence). Trimming removed 0 bases from V and 9 bases from J, with 14 bases in between. The CDR3 runs 13 residues. The CDR3 sequence: CSARDSRVKSQYF. The CDR3 DNA sequence: TGCAGTGCTAGAGATTCCAGGGTTAAGTCCCAGTACTTC.

This clonotype occurred once. One base away lies a much larger clone, so this may be a sequencing read error. The genes are TRBV29-1 and TRBJ2-1, with TRBD1 matching 7 bases. The CDR3 spans 15 residues. With V trimmed by 6 bases and J by 6 bases, 14 bases remained unmatched. Germline V gene data show CDR1 as SQVTM and CDR2 as ANQGSEA. The CDR3 loop is CSVVHPDRASNEQFF. The CDR3, as DNA: TGCAGCGTCGTACACCCCGACAGGGCAAGCAATGAGCAGTTCTTC.

As for this clonotype: A read error is possible here, since a much larger clone lies one base away. J is TRBJ2-2 and V is TRBV5-4; 14 bases line up with TRBD2. Germline CDR1 SGHNT, CDR2 YYREEE (reference sequence). The ends lost 4 bases at V and 7 bases at J; junction bases unmatched: 12. This CDR3 region has 18 residues. The CDR3 loop is CASSTALTSGRVVGELFF. As DNA, the CDR3 is TGTGCCAGCAGCACTGCCCTGACTAGCGGGAGGGTTGTCGGGGAGCTGTTTTTT.

Notes on this clonotype: A much larger clone differs from this one at a single base, so this may be a read error. The genes are TRBV20-1 and TRBJ2-7, with D possibly TRBD1 on 6 matching bases. Germline lookup yields CDR1 DFQATT and CDR2 SNEGSKA (reference sequence). The CDR3 covers 14 residues. CDR3 nucleotide sequence: TGCAGTGTTAGAGATATACAGGGTAGAGATGTGCAGTACTTC. It codes for CSVRDIQGRDVQYF.

As concerns this clonotype: A read error may explain this, as a much larger clone is one base away. The chain recombines TRBV4-3 with TRBJ2-1; 9 bases are shared with TRBD1. The CDR3 contains 14 residues. Looked up from germline, CDR1 is LGHNA and CDR2 is YSLEER. V lost 5 bases, J lost 7 bases, and 6 bases stayed unmatched. The CDR3 nucleotides are TGCGCCAGCAGCAAGCGGGACAGGGTAAATGAGCAGTTCTTC. Translation gives CASSKRDRVNEQFF.

Comments on this clonotype: The conserved phenylalanine or tryptophan normally closing the CDR3 is absent here, so this likely arose from a read error. This rearrangement joins TRBV11-3 to TRBJ2-1, with 12 positions matching TRBD2. Germline CDR1 reads SGHNT; CDR2 reads YENEEA. The CDR3 is 19 residues long. The CDR3 spells CASSSLLAGGLSSYNEQFL. The DNA of the CDR3 is TGTGCTAGCAGCTCTCTACTAGCGGGGGGTCTTAGCTCCTACAATGAGCAGTTCTTA.

Comments on this clonotype: One junction end disagrees with the germline gene, perhaps due to a read error. The chain couples TRBV29-1 to TRBJ2-5, with 8 bases aligning to TRBD1. The germline gives CDR1 SQVTM, CDR2 ANQGSEA. This CDR3 comprises 15 residues. The CDR3 coding sequence is TGCAGCCTTGATTATGGGACAGGTCCTCAGGAGACCCGGTACTTC. It is translated as CSLDYGTGPQETRYF.

To note about this clonotype: The junction and the germline gene differ at one end; a read error may be behind it. This CDR3 reads CTSSSSRSGNTIYF. For the CDR3, the DNA is TGTACCAGCAGCTCCTCCAGATCTGGAAACACCATATATTTT. The chain links TRBV7-8 to TRBJ1-3; no clear D gene. The CDR3 sequence is 14 residues long. Germline lookup yields CDR1 SGHVS and CDR2 FQNEAQ.

To note about this clonotype: One end of the junction is discordant with germline, which a read error may explain. The rearrangement joins TRBV6-6 to TRBJ2-1; D is perhaps TRBD2 (5 bases). CDR1 and CDR2 (germline): MNHNY, SVGAGI (reference sequence). CDR3 size: 14 residues. CDR3: CAGSYEGALNEQFF. In DNA form, the CDR3 reads TGTGCCGGCAGTTACGAGGGAGCACTCAATGAGCAGTTCTTC.

About this clonotype: Relative to the germline gene, one junction end is altered; a read error may explain this. This rearrangement joins TRBV6-2 or TRBV6-3 to TRBJ2-1, with D maybe TRBD1 (6 bases). The CDR3 contains 12 residues. The germline gives CDR1 MNHEY, CDR2 SVGEGT. CDR3 DNA sequence: TGTGCCGGGGGCAGTGCCTATATTGAGCATTTCTTC. Protein product: CAGGSAYIEHFF.

Comments on this clonotype: Since the CDR3 does not end with the conserved phenylalanine or tryptophan, this likely comes from a read error. The chain employs TRBV11-2 and TRBJ2-3, with D unresolved. Germline V CDR1 and CDR2: SGHAT, FQNNGV. The CDR3 consists of 15 residues. The chain's CDR3 is CASSATETATDTQYY. CDR3 bases: TGTGCCAGCAGCGCCACCGAGACGGCCACAGACACGCAGTATTAT.

This clonotype was recorded only once. J is TRBJ1-5 and V is TRBV20-1; possible D gene TRBD1, 6 bases. Germline V gene data show CDR1 as DFQATT and CDR2 as SNEGSKA (reference sequence). This CDR3 spans 16 amino acids. The V gene lost 0 bases and the J gene lost 2 bases, with 14 bases spanning the gap. The chain's CDR3 is CSARDGQRTCNQPQHF. The CDR3 nucleotides read TGCAGTGCTAGAGACGGACAGAGAACATGCAATCAGCCCCAGCATTTT.